One T cell receptor beta chain is described in this entry. The V gene's germline CDR1 is SGHKS and CDR2 YYEKEE (reference sequence). V lost 3 bases to trimming and J lost 5 bases; unmatched junction nucleotides: 5. The CDR3 contains 15 residues. The sample belongs to a study of blood T cell repertoires in COVID-19. In the study overall: Acute-phase and convalescent COVID-19 samples originated in the United States, Italy and Spain. From T cells, B-cell-depleted T cells, or PBMCs came the material, which was cDNA or gDNA.

Original processing methods: Amplification of reference gene primers provided the estimated nucleated cell counts. Clones were sequenced by immunoSEQ multiplex PCR, and TCRdb holds only the in-frame ones, with some missing. That table gives V, J and clone size, and the DNA gave D and trimming. The table has about 200,000 clones, roughly four fifths seen once. The genes are TRBV5-5 and TRBJ2-5; 12 bases are a match to TRBD2. The sequence was obtained from a woman aged 45-65 years with active or convalescent COVID-19. The sample taken for sequencing was peripheral blood. The CDR3 bases are TGTGCCAGCAGCTCCTCTGGACTAGCGGGGGAGACCCAGTACTTC. Its translation: CASSSSGLAGETQYF.